Listed below are T cell receptor beta chains from one sample, sequenced in a study of T cell responses to AZD1222 COVID-19 vaccine. TCRdb keeps only in-frame clones here, not all; method: immunoSEQ multiplex PCR. The sample shows 190,000 or so clones, roughly nine tenths of them seen only once. Sample: peripheral blood, taken 28 days after the second AZD1222 dose. The receptors here all came from an adult who received the AZD1222 COVID-19 vaccine. Each CDR3 is given with its conserved first and last residue. Each record gives: J gene, clone size, V gene, D gene, CDR3 protein, CDR3 DNA. A D gene is named only where the DNA matches it firmly. Some rows mark clone size as missing; the rest say once, few, many or name a class of expanded clone.

J gene: TRBJ2-2
clone size: NA
V gene: TRBV27
D gene: TRBD1
CDR3 protein: CASRRTGVAAGELFF
CDR3 DNA: TGTGCCAGCAGGAGGACAGGGGTCGCGGCCGGGGAGCTGTTTTTT

J gene: TRBJ1-5
clone size: NA
V gene: TRBV28
D gene: NA
CDR3 protein: CASSLGIRFSNQPQHF
CDR3 DNA: TGTGCCAGCAGTTTGGGTATTAGGTTTAGCAATCAGCCCCAGCATTTT

J gene: TRBJ2-3
clone size: NA
V gene: TRBV9
D gene: NA
CDR3 protein: CASSSRDPDTQYF
CDR3 DNA: TGTGCCAGCAGCTCCAGGGACCCAGATACGCAGTATTTT

J gene: TRBJ1-1
clone size: large
V gene: TRBV5-1
D gene: NA
CDR3 protein: CASSSRTANTEAFF
CDR3 DNA: TGCGCCAGCAGCTCCAGGACAGCGAACACTGAAGCTTTCTTT

J gene: TRBJ2-7
clone size: NA
V gene: TRBV5-1
D gene: NA
CDR3 protein: CASSLDGPYEQYF
CDR3 DNA: TGCGCCAGCAGCTTGGACGGCCCCTACGAGCAGTACTTC

J gene: TRBJ2-1
clone size: NA
V gene: TRBV2
D gene: TRBD2
CDR3 protein: CASSESGGLGLAVPSSYNEQFF
CDR3 DNA: TGTGCCAGCAGTGAATCGGGGGGCTTGGGACTAGCGGTGCCGAGCTCCTACAATGAGCAGTTCTTC

J gene: TRBJ1-3
clone size: NA
V gene: TRBV14
D gene: NA
CDR3 protein: CASSQDLEVSGNTIYF
CDR3 DNA: TGTGCCAGCAGCCAAGATCTAGAGGTCTCTGGAAACACCATATATTTT

J gene: TRBJ1-2
clone size: NA
V gene: TRBV2
D gene: NA
CDR3 protein: CASSEGTEYGYTF
CDR3 DNA: TGTGCCAGCAGTGAAGGGACCGAGTATGGCTACACCTTC

J gene: TRBJ1-2
clone size: NA
V gene: TRBV7-2
D gene: NA
CDR3 protein: CASSLISNYGYTF
CDR3 DNA: TGTGCCAGCAGCTTAATTTCGAACTATGGCTACACCTTC

J gene: TRBJ1-2
clone size: NA
V gene: TRBV19
D gene: NA
CDR3 protein: CASSKLTGTNYGYTF
CDR3 DNA: TGTGCCAGTAGTAAGCTAACAGGGACTAACTATGGCTACACCTTC

J gene: TRBJ1-2
clone size: NA
V gene: TRBV5-1
D gene: NA
CDR3 protein: CASSLGVRANYGYTF
CDR3 DNA: TGCGCCAGCAGCTTGGGGGTCAGGGCTAACTATGGCTACACCTTC

J gene: TRBJ1-1
clone size: NA
V gene: TRBV6-6
D gene: NA
CDR3 protein: CASAFMNTEAFF
CDR3 DNA: TGTGCCAGTGCATTTATGAACACTGAAGCTTTCTTT

J gene: TRBJ2-7
clone size: NA
V gene: TRBV24-1
D gene: TRBD2
CDR3 protein: CATSESGGGTSGNYEQYF
CDR3 DNA: TGTGCCACCAGTGAGTCCGGGGGGGGGACTAGCGGGAACTACGAGCAGTACTTC

J gene: TRBJ1-5
clone size: once
V gene: TRBV28
D gene: NA
CDR3 protein: CASSLGGYSNQPQHF
CDR3 DNA: TGTGCCAGCAGTTTAGGAGGGTATAGCAATCAGCCCCAGCATTTT

J gene: TRBJ1-4
clone size: NA
V gene: TRBV5-1
D gene: NA
CDR3 protein: CASSTGRSATNEKLFF
CDR3 DNA: TGCGCCAGCAGCACGGGACGGTCTGCAACTAATGAAAAACTGTTTTTT

J gene: TRBJ2-1
clone size: NA
V gene: TRBV6-9
D gene: NA
CDR3 protein: CASSTDWGEQFF
CDR3 DNA: TGTGCCAGCAGTACCGACTGGGGTGAGCAGTTCTTC

J gene: TRBJ2-1
clone size: once
V gene: TRBV12-3/TRBV12-4
D gene: NA
CDR3 protein: CASSLGAYNEQFF
CDR3 DNA: TGTGCCAGCAGTTTAGGGGCCTACAATGAGCAGTTCTTC

J gene: TRBJ2-3
clone size: NA
V gene: TRBV7-3
D gene: NA
CDR3 protein: CASSLMFTDTQYF
CDR3 DNA: TGTGCCAGCAGCTTAATGTTTACAGATACGCAGTATTTT

J gene: TRBJ1-6
clone size: NA
V gene: TRBV11-2
D gene: NA
CDR3 protein: CASTPGRGDSPLHF
CDR3 DNA: TGTGCCAGCACCCCCGGTAGGGGGGATTCACCCCTCCACTTT

J gene: TRBJ2-7
clone size: NA
V gene: TRBV20-1
D gene: TRBD2
CDR3 protein: CSASRLAGAAYEQYF
CDR3 DNA: TGCAGTGCTAGTAGACTAGCGGGAGCCGCCTACGAGCAGTACTTC

J gene: TRBJ2-1
clone size: NA
V gene: TRBV13
D gene: TRBD2
CDR3 protein: CASSRLAGVNEQFF
CDR3 DNA: TGTGCCAGCAGTCGACTAGCGGGAGTCAATGAGCAGTTCTTC

J gene: TRBJ1-6
clone size: NA
V gene: TRBV9
D gene: TRBD1
CDR3 protein: CASSPSAGGEGPLHF
CDR3 DNA: TGTGCCAGCAGCCCATCGGCAGGGGGTGAGGGGCCCCTCCACTTT

J gene: TRBJ2-1
clone size: NA
V gene: TRBV5-4
D gene: TRBD2
CDR3 protein: CASATSGINEQFF
CDR3 DNA: TGTGCCAGCGCAACTAGCGGGATAAATGAGCAGTTCTTC

J gene: TRBJ1-2
clone size: once
V gene: TRBV6-1
D gene: TRBD1
CDR3 protein: CASSEWWDSLGDGYTF
CDR3 DNA: TGTGCCAGCAGTGAATGGTGGGACAGCCTTGGGGATGGCTACACCTTC

J gene: TRBJ2-5
clone size: NA
V gene: TRBV20-1
D gene: NA
CDR3 protein: CSGRETETQYF
CDR3 DNA: TGCAGTGGACGCGAGACAGAGACCCAGTACTTC

J gene: TRBJ2-7
clone size: NA
V gene: TRBV3-1/TRBV3-2
D gene: NA
CDR3 protein: CASSQGVVADYEQYF
CDR3 DNA: TGTGCCAGCAGCCAAGGCGTCGTCGCCGACTACGAGCAGTACTTC

J gene: TRBJ2-7
clone size: NA
V gene: TRBV12-3/TRBV12-4
D gene: TRBD1
CDR3 protein: CATGQGAHEQYF
CDR3 DNA: TGTGCCACCGGACAGGGAGCCCACGAGCAGTACTTC

J gene: TRBJ1-3
clone size: NA
V gene: TRBV18
D gene: NA
CDR3 protein: CASSPGMGKTSLSGNTIYF
CDR3 DNA: TGTGCCAGCTCACCTGGTATGGGGAAAACATCGCTCTCTGGAAACACCATATATTTT

J gene: TRBJ1-1
clone size: NA
V gene: TRBV28
D gene: NA
CDR3 protein: CASSPGGSPMNTEAFF
CDR3 DNA: TGTGCCAGCAGTCCTGGGGGCAGTCCCATGAACACTGAAGCTTTCTTT

J gene: TRBJ1-5
clone size: NA
V gene: TRBV2
D gene: NA
CDR3 protein: CASKSRPGGQPQHF
CDR3 DNA: TGTGCCAGCAAATCCAGACCCGGTGGTCAGCCCCAGCATTTT

J gene: TRBJ1-1
clone size: NA
V gene: TRBV3-1/TRBV3-2
D gene: NA
CDR3 protein: CASSPRENTEAFF
CDR3 DNA: TGTGCCAGCAGCCCCCGGGAAAACACTGAAGCTTTCTTT

J gene: TRBJ2-3
clone size: NA
V gene: TRBV6-5
D gene: TRBD2
CDR3 protein: CASRPSGSSTDTQYF
CDR3 DNA: TGTGCCAGCAGACCCAGCGGGAGCAGCACAGATACGCAGTATTTT

J gene: TRBJ2-1
clone size: NA
V gene: TRBV5-4
D gene: NA
CDR3 protein: CASSLVAGTYNEQFF
CDR3 DNA: TGTGCCAGCAGCTTGGTTGCGGGAACCTACAATGAGCAGTTCTTC

J gene: TRBJ2-5
clone size: NA
V gene: TRBV24-1
D gene: NA
CDR3 protein: CATAEEETQYF
CDR3 DNA: TGTGCCACCGCAGAGGAAGAGACCCAGTACTTC

J gene: TRBJ1-2
clone size: NA
V gene: TRBV27
D gene: NA
CDR3 protein: CASRPQWGVLPRYGYTF
CDR3 DNA: TGTGCCAGCAGACCTCAGTGGGGGGTTTTGCCCCGATATGGCTACACCTTC

J gene: TRBJ1-5
clone size: NA
V gene: TRBV2
D gene: NA
CDR3 protein: CASSGEGLVNQPQHF
CDR3 DNA: TGTGCCAGCAGTGGTGAGGGCTTGGTCAATCAGCCCCAGCATTTT

J gene: TRBJ2-5
clone size: NA
V gene: TRBV18
D gene: NA
CDR3 protein: CASSLQGREKTQYF
CDR3 DNA: TGTGCCAGCTCACTACAGGGGCGGGAGAAGACCCAGTACTTC

J gene: TRBJ2-2
clone size: NA
V gene: TRBV18
D gene: NA
CDR3 protein: CASSPQGPGELFF
CDR3 DNA: TGTGCCAGCTCACCACAGGGGCCTGGGGAGCTGTTTTTT

J gene: TRBJ1-5
clone size: NA
V gene: TRBV6-2/TRBV6-3
D gene: NA
CDR3 protein: CASSWSAGVNQPQHF
CDR3 DNA: TGTGCCAGCAGTTGGTCGGCAGGAGTAAATCAGCCCCAGCATTTT

J gene: TRBJ2-7
clone size: NA
V gene: TRBV9
D gene: TRBD2
CDR3 protein: CASSAETSGNYEQYF
CDR3 DNA: TGTGCCAGCAGCGCAGAGACTAGCGGGAATTACGAGCAGTACTTC

J gene: TRBJ1-1
clone size: NA
V gene: TRBV5-6
D gene: NA
CDR3 protein: CASSLPGGWGLNTEAFF
CDR3 DNA: TGTGCCAGCAGCTTGCCGGGGGGCTGGGGTCTGAACACTGAAGCTTTCTTT

J gene: TRBJ2-3
clone size: NA
V gene: TRBV28
D gene: TRBD2
CDR3 protein: CASSLSSGPSTDTQYF
CDR3 DNA: TGTGCCAGCAGTCTCTCTAGCGGGCCCAGCACAGATACGCAGTATTTT

J gene: TRBJ2-7
clone size: NA
V gene: TRBV30
D gene: NA
CDR3 protein: CAWSKGPYEQYF
CDR3 DNA: TGTGCCTGGTCAAAAGGGCCCTACGAGCAGTACTTC

J gene: TRBJ2-2
clone size: few
V gene: TRBV11-2
D gene: NA
CDR3 protein: CASSLIIWGGAGNTGELFF
CDR3 DNA: TGTGCCAGCAGCTTGATCATTTGGGGCGGGGCGGGGAACACCGGGGAGCTGTTTTTT

J gene: TRBJ1-1
clone size: NA
V gene: TRBV15
D gene: NA
CDR3 protein: CATGGRFSTEAFF
CDR3 DNA: TGTGCCACCGGTGGACGTTTTTCCACTGAAGCTTTCTTT

J gene: TRBJ1-3
clone size: NA
V gene: TRBV5-5
D gene: NA
CDR3 protein: CASSLRGPGNTIYF
CDR3 DNA: TGTGCCAGCAGCTTGCGGGGTCCTGGAAACACCATATATTTT

J gene: TRBJ1-1
clone size: NA
V gene: TRBV6-5
D gene: NA
CDR3 protein: CASRTGLNTEAFF
CDR3 DNA: TGTGCCAGCAGGACCGGTTTGAACACTGAAGCTTTCTTT

J gene: TRBJ2-3
clone size: NA
V gene: TRBV4-1
D gene: TRBD2
CDR3 protein: CASSQDPGLRQYF
CDR3 DNA: TGCGCCAGCAGCCAAGATCCGGGACTAAGGCAGTATTTT

J gene: TRBJ2-3
clone size: NA
V gene: TRBV11-3
D gene: NA
CDR3 protein: CASSLGTKPSTDTQYF
CDR3 DNA: TGTGCCAGCAGCTTGGGGACGAAGCCTAGCACAGATACGCAGTATTTT

J gene: TRBJ2-5
clone size: NA
V gene: TRBV29-1
D gene: TRBD1
CDR3 protein: CSSEQGDETQYF
CDR3 DNA: TGCAGCTCCGAGCAGGGGGACGAGACCCAGTACTTC

J gene: TRBJ2-2
clone size: NA
V gene: TRBV5-1
D gene: NA
CDR3 protein: CASSLRRKNTGELFF
CDR3 DNA: TGCGCCAGCAGCTTGCGACGGAAAAACACCGGGGAGCTGTTTTTT

J gene: TRBJ2-5
clone size: NA
V gene: TRBV7-9
D gene: NA
CDR3 protein: CASSSPRAQETQYF
CDR3 DNA: TGTGCCAGCAGCTCGCCAAGGGCCCAAGAGACCCAGTACTTC